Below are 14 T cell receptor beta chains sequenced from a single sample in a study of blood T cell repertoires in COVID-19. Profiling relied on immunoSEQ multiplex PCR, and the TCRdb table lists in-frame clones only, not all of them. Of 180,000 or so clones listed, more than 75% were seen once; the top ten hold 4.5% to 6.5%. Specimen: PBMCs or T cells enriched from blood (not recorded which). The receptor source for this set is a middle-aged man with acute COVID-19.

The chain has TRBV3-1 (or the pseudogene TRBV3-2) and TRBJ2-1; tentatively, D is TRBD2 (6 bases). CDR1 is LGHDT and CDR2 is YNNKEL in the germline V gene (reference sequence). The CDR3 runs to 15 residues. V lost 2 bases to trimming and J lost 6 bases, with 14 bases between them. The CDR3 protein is CASSQKGGTFNEQFF. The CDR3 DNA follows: TGTGCCAGCAGCCAAAAAGGCGGGACGTTCAATGAGCAGTTCTTC.

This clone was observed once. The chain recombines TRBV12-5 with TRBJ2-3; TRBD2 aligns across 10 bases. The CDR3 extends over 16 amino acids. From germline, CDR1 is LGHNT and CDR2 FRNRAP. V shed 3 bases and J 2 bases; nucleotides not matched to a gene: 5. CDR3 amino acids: CASGFGAGGPTDTQYF. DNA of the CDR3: TGTGCTAGTGGTTTCGGAGCGGGAGGGCCCACAGATACGCAGTATTTT.

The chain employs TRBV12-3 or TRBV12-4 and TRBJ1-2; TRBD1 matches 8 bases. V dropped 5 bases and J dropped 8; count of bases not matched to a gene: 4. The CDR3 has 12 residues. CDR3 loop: CASSDTGGGYTF. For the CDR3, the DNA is TGTGCCAGCAGTGATACAGGGGGAGGCTACACCTTC.

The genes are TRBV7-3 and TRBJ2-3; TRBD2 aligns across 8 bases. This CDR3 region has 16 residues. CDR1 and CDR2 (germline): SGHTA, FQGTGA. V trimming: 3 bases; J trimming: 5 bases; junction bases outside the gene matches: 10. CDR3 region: CASSFDGRGEVDTQYF. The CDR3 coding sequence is TGTGCCAGCAGCTTTGACGGGAGGGGGGAAGTAGATACGCAGTATTTT. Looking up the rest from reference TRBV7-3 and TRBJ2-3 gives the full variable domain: GAGVSQTPSNKVTEKGKYVELRCDPISGHTALYWYRQSLGQGPEFLIYFQGTGAADDSGLPNDRFFAVRPEGSVSTLKIQRTERGDSAVYLCASSFDGRGEVDTQYFGPGTRLTVL.

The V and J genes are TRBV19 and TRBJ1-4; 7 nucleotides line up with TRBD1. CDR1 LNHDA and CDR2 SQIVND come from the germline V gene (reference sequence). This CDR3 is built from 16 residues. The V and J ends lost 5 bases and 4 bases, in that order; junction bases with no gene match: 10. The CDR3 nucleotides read TGTGCCAGTAGTGCTGGGACAGCAACCTTTAATGAAAAACTGTTTTTT. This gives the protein CASSAGTATFNEKLFF.

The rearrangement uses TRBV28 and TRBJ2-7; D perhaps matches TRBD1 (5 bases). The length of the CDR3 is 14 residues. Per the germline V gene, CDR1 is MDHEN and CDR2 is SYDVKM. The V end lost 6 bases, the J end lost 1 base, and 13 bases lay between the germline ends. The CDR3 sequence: CASSKDDSSYEQYF. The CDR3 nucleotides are TGTGCCAGCAGCAAGGACGACAGTTCCTACGAGCAGTACTTC.

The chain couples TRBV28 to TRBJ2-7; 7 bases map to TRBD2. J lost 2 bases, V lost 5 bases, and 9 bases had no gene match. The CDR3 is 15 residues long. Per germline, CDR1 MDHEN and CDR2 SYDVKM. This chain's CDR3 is CASSLDRDYPYEQYF. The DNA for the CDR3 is TGTGCCAGCAGTCTCGACCGGGACTACCCCTACGAGCAGTACTTC. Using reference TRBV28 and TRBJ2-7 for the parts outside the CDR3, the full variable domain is DVKVTQSSRYLVKRTGEKVFLECVQDMDHENMFWYRQDPGLGLRLIYFSYDVKMKEKGDIPEGYSVSREKKERFSLILESASTNQTSMYLCASSLDRDYPYEQYFGPGTRLTVT.

CDR3 in amino acids: CASSLRQGGNTEAFF. CDR3 DNA: TGTGCCAGCAGCTTAAGACAGGGGGGGAACACTGAAGCTTTCTTT. The gene calls are TRBV7-3 and TRBJ1-1; 9 positions agree with TRBD1. CDR1 and CDR2 from the germline V gene are SGHTA and FQGTGA. J lost 1 base, V lost 1 base, and 1 base had no gene match. The CDR3 has 15 residues.

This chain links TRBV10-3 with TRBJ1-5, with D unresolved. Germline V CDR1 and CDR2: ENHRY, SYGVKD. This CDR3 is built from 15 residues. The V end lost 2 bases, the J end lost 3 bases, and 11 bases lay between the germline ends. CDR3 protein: CAISENGRNNQPQHF. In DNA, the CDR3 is TGTGCCATCAGTGAGAATGGCAGAAACAATCAGCCCCAGCATTTT.

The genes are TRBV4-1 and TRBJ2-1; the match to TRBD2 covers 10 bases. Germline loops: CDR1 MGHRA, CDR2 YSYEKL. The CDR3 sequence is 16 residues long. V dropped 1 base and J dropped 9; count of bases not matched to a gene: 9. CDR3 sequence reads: CASSQAVVAGGVEQFF. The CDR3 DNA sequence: TGCGCCAGCAGCCAAGCGGTGGTAGCGGGAGGTGTTGAGCAGTTCTTC.

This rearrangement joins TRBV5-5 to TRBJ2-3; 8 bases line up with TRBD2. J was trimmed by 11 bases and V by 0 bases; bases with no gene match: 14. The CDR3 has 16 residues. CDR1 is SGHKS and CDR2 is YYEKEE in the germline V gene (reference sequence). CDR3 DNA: TGTGCCAGCAGCTTGGCCGGTAGCGGGACCCCGTCAGGGCAGTATTTT. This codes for CASSLAGSGTPSGQYF.

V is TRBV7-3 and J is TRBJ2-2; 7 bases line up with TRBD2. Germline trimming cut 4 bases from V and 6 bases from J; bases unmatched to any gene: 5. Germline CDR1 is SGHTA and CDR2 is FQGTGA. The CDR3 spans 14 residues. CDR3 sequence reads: CASSSQGGPGELFF. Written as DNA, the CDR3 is TGTGCCAGCAGCTCCCAGGGAGGGCCCGGGGAGCTGTTTTTT.

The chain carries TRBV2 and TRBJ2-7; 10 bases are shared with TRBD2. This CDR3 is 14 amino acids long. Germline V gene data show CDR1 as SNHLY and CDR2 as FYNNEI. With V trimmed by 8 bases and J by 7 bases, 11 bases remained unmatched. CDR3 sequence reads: CASLRASGSGEQYF. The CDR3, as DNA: TGTGCCAGCCTGCGGGCTAGCGGGAGTGGTGAGCAGTACTTC.

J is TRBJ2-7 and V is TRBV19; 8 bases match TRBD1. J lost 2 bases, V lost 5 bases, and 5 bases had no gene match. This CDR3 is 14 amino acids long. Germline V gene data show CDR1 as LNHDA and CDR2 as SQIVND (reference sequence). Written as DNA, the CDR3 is TGTGCCAGTAGTTGGAGGACAGGGACCTACGAGCAGTACTTC. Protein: CASSWRTGTYEQYF.